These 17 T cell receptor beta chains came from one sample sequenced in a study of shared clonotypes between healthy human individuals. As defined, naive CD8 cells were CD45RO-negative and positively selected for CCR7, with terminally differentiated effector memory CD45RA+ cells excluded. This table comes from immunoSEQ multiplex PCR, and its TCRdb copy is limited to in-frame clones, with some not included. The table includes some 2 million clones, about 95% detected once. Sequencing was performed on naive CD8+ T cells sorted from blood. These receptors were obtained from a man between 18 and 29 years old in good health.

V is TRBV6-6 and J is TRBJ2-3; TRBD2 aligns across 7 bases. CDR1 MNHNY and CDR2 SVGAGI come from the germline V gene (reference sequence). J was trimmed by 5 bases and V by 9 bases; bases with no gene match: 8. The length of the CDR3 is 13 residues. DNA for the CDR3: TGTGCCAGTTTAGCGGGTTTCATAGATACGCAGTATTTT. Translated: CASLAGFIDTQYF.

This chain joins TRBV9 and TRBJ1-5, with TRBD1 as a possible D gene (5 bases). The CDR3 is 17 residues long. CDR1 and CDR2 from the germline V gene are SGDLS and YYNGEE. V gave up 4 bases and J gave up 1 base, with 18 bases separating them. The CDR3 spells CASSFWAGQKSNQPQHF. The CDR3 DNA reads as TGTGCCAGCAGCTTCTGGGCGGGGCAGAAAAGCAATCAGCCCCAGCATTTT.

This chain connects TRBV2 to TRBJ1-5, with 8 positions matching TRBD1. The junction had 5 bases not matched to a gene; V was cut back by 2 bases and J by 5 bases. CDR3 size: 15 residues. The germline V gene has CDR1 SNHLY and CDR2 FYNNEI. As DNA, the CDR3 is TGTGCCAGCAGTGAATTAGGACAGGGCGATCAGCCCCAGCATTTT. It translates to CASSELGQGDQPQHF.

CDR3 protein: CASSFPDRANTEAFF. CDR3 DNA sequence: TGTGCCAGCAGTTTTCCTGACAGGGCGAACACTGAAGCTTTCTTT. The rearrangement uses TRBV28 and TRBJ1-1, with 7 nucleotides matching TRBD1. The germline V gene has CDR1 MDHEN and CDR2 SYDVKM. This CDR3 has 15 amino acids. With 3 bases clipped from V and 1 base from J, the junction kept 5 bases outside the gene matches.

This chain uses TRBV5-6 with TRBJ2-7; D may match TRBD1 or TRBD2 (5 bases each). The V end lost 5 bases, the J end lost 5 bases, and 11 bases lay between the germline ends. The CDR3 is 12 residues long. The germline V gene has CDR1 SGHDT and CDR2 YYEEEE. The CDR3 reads CASSYGTDEQYF. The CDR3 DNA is TGTGCCAGCAGTTACGGGACGGACGAGCAGTACTTC. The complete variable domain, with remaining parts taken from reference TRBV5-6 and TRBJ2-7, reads DAGVTQSPTHLIKTRGQQVTLRCSPKSGHDTVSWYQQALGQGPQFIFQYYEEEERQRGNFPDRFSGHQFPNYSSELNVNALLLGDSALYLCASSYGTDEQYFGPGTRLTVT.

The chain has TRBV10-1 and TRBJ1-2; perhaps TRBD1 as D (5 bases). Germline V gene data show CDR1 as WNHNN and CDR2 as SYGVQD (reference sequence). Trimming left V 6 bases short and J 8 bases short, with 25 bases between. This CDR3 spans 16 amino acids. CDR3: CASSHTIGPGVGGYTF. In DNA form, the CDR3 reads TGCGCCAGCAGCCATACTATCGGACCGGGGGTAGGGGGCTACACCTTC.

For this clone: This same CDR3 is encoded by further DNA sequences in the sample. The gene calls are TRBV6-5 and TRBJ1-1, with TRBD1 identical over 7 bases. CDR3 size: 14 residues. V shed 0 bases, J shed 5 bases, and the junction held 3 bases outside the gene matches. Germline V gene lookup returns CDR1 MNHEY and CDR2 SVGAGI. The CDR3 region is CASSYSPGGTEAFF. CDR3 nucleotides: TGTGCCAGCAGTTACTCACCAGGGGGGACTGAAGCTTTCTTT.

The CDR3 DNA reads TGTGCCAGCAGTACTCCTATTCTAGCGGGGGGGCAAGAGACCCAGTACTTC. It translates to CASSTPILAGGQETQYF. The chain links TRBV28 to TRBJ2-5; the match to TRBD2 covers 12 bases. This CDR3 is 17 amino acids long. Germline values: CDR1 MDHEN, CDR2 SYDVKM. The ends lost 5 bases at V and 2 bases at J; junction bases unmatched: 9.

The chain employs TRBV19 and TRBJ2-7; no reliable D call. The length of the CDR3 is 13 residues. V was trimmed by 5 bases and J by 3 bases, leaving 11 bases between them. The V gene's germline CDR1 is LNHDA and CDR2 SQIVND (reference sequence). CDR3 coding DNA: TGTGCCAGTAGTCCGGACGGCTTCTACGAGCAGTACTTC. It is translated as CASSPDGFYEQYF.

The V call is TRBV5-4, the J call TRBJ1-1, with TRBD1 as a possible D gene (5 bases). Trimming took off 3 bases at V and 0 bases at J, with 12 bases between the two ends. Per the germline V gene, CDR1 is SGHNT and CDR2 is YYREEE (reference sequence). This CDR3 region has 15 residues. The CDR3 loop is CASSSSGFMNTEAFF. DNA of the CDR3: TGTGCCAGCAGCTCCTCAGGGTTCATGAACACTGAAGCTTTCTTT. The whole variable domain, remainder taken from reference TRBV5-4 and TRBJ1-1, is ETGVTQSPTHLIKTRGQQVTLRCSSQSGHNTVSWYQQALGQGPQFIFQYYREEENGRGNFPPRFSGLQFPNYSSELNVNALELDDSALYLCASSSSGFMNTEAFFGQGTRLTVV.

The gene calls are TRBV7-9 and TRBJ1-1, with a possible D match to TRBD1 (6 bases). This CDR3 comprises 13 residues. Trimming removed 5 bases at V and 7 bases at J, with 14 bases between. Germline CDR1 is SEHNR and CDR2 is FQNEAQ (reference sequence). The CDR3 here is CASSAGQPGEAFF. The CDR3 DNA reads TGTGCCAGCAGCGCAGGACAGCCCGGTGAAGCTTTCTTT.

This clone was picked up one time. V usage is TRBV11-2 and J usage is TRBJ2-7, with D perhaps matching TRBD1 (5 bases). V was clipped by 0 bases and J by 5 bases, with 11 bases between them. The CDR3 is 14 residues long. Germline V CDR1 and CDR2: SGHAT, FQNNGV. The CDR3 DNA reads TGTGCCAGCAGCTTAGATCCGGGCAGGGACGAGCAGTACTTC. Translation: CASSLDPGRDEQYF.

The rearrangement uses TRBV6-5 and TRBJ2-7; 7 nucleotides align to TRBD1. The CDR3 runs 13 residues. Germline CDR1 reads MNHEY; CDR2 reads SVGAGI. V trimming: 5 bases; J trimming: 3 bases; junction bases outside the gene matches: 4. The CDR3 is CASSLGTVYEQYF. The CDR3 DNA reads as TGTGCCAGCAGTCTCGGGACAGTCTACGAGCAGTACTTC.

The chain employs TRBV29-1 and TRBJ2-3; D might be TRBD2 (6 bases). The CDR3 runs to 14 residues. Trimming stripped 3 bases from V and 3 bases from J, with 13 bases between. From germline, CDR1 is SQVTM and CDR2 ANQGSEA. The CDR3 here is CSVESGVRTDTQYF. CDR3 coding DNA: TGCAGCGTTGAGTCGGGGGTGCGGACAGATACGCAGTATTTT.

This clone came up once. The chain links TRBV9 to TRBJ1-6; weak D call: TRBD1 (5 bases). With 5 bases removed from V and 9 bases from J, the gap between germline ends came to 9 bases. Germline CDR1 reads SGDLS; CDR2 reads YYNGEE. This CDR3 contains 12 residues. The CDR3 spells CASSDGGSPLHF. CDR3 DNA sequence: TGTGCCAGCAGTGACGGGGGTTCACCCCTCCACTTT.

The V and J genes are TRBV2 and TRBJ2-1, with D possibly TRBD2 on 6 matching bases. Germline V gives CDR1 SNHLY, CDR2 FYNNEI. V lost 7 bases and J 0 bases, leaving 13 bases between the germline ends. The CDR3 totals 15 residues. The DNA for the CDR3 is TGTGCCAGCACCCCCGGGAGAAACTCCTACAATGAGCAGTTCTTC. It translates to CASTPGRNSYNEQFF.

This chain's CDR3 is CASSDPTTGAGWEQFF. The CDR3 DNA reads as TGCGCCAGCAGTGACCCCACGACAGGGGCGGGATGGGAGCAGTTCTTC. The chain is built from TRBV10-2 and TRBJ2-1; 8 bases match TRBD1. CDR3 length: 16 residues. Germline V gene data show CDR1 as WSHSY and CDR2 as SAAADI. V lost 3 bases and J lost 10; bases outside the gene matches: 14.